This TCR beta chain was sequenced during a study of cytomegalovirus exposure and HLA in healthy donors (dated by TCRdb to about 2017). For the study in its entirety: In an earlier analysis of 587 of the donors, 276 Gb of sequence data and just under 120 million unique TCR beta sequences from about 180 million T cells were reported. Roughly 320 gigabases of sequencing data and 70 million to 100 million unique TCR sequences made up an early release that covered several hundred HLA-typed donors. Among the roughly 400 genotyped donors, roughly 80% belonged to the genetic ancestry cluster associated with self-reported Caucasian donors. The study aimed to test whether signatures of past pathogen exposure could be identified by cataloging public T cell receptors. The study profiled the T cell repertoires of 500 to 800 subjects by immunosequencing and related them to cytomegalovirus serostatus. A separate validation cohort of some 130 different subjects was used in addition to the roughly 670-subject first cohort. To predict cytomegalovirus infection status, the study brought together high-throughput TCR immunosequencing, statistical association of individual TCRs with disease status, and machine learning. A later analysis re-analyzed previously published TCR beta repertoires from 666 donors and added high-resolution HLA genotyping to study TCR occurrence patterns. In the later analysis, no new phenotypic data were used to find candidate immune exposures; instead, reliance was placed on TCR beta sequences and their occurrence across donors. An earlier analysis of 587 of the donors used high-throughput TCR beta sequencing to judge whether each TCR beta V gene segment behaved as functional or pseudogenic. Donor age, sex, ethnicity and CMV serostatus were compiled together with the repertoire data. A later genetic analysis took genome-wide SNP genotypes for about 65% of the 666 donors and used that subset as a discovery cohort. Every repertoire in the discovery cohort had been generated on one and the same sequencing platform. HLA typing covered class I and class II loci at four-digit resolution. Typing coverage varied by locus: roughly 629-640 donors for A, B, C, DRB1 and DQB1; 522 for DQA1; about 600 for DPA1; fewer than 480 for DPB1. Roughly five DR-DQ haplotypes were handled as single units for association and clustering, since linkage in the cohort was strong. Across under 500 genotyped donors of the cohort, an average of approximately 200,000 unique TCR beta nucleotide sequences per donor were sequenced, and roughly a sixth of those sequences were non-productive.

Study-wide findings and limitations: Specific HLA alleles were associated with roughly 17,000 TCR beta sequences at a false discovery rate of 0.05 in a later analysis. In an earlier analysis of about 550 of the donors, most TCR beta V segments were observed in productive rearrangements about 87% or about 30% of the time, broadly matching IMGT annotations. Strong co-occurrence of HLA alleles, especially DR and DQ, made assigning TCR associations to individual alleles difficult. Sequencing depth was assumed to be roughly uniform across donors in the presence/absence analyses, though that assumption may not hold. Most TCR sequences were seen in very few donors, while some public TCRs were found in many individuals. A cluster of highly shared sequence variants was judged likely to represent a technical artifact of the sequencing pipeline. Immune exposure information for the cohort was limited to CMV serostatus. According to a later analysis, parvovirus B19, influenza, CMV and Epstein-Barr virus appeared linked to several top co-occurrence clusters. The authors suggested that the approach could potentially be extended to other disease states and immunological phenotypes. Correlated functional status among segregating V segments might reflect linkage disequilibrium, but an unknown experimental factor could not be ruled out. A later analysis found that HLA-associated TCR beta chains were more clonally expanded and had lower generation probabilities than equally common non-associated chains. V-gene and J-gene trimming of TCR beta chains was associated with a missense DCLRE1C variant in a later genetic analysis, and the association was replicated in an independent cohort. A further reported finding was that TCR beta sequences accurately predicted the HLA-A and HLA-B alleles for most subjects in the first cohort. The study listed approximately 150 TCR beta chains as associated with cytomegalovirus. Because HLA typing was missing for some donors at each locus, association tests included only the typed subset. The classifier was reported to diagnose cytomegalovirus status with high specificity and sensitivity in both the original and validation cohorts. Because counts were too low, seventeen rarely observed V segments, including chromosome 9 orphons, were excluded from the earlier analysis of about 500 of the donors. The cohort was sequenced for TCR beta chains only, and without alpha or paired-chain data the features that could be detected were limited. A later genetic analysis reported fewer N-insertions in productive TCRs among donors in an Asian-associated ancestry cluster than the roughly 700-donor mean. In a later analysis, the rate of TCR association differed among HLA loci, with DRB1 alleles having the most associated TCRs and HLA-C alleles having the fewest. Some IMGT-functional V segments, including TRBV6-2 and TRBV6-3, could not be distinguished by the 87-base-pair reads and were therefore excluded. Three of the identified cytomegalovirus-associated TCR beta chains were confirmed in vitro to be specific for cytomegalovirus antigens. Most CMV-associated TCR beta chains appeared to be HLA-restricted in a later analysis, and the HLA associations seemed to be driven largely by CMV exposure.

The library was generated by the immunoSEQ multiplex PCR assay. For the multiplex PCR, a mixture combining 60 forward primers for TCR Vbeta segments and 13 reverse primers for TCR Jbeta segments was used. Amplification of the CDR3 region of rearranged TCR beta genes was performed with a multiplex PCR assay on genomic DNA. On the Illumina HiSeq System, the amplified TCR beta libraries were sequenced as 87-base-pair reads. In the authors' own workflow: A later analysis tallied about 77 million unique TCR beta chains across the approximately 670 repertoires, and around 10 million of those chains were shared by two or more donors. A nearest-neighbor algorithm error-corrected the raw reads and collapsed the reads into unique sequences, merging closely related sequences to remove PCR and sequencing errors. To assign V, D and J gene segments, CDR3 sequences were aligned to IMGT reference sequences. For a sequence to be retained, a match of at least six nucleotides to both a V gene segment and a J gene segment was required. A rearrangement counted as productive if the CDR3 had no stop codons and remained in frame with V and J, and every other rearrangement counted as non-productive. CDR3 was defined by IMGT convention, running from the second conserved V-encoded cysteine to the conserved J-encoded phenylalanine. The earlier analysis of 500 to 750 of the donors excluded any sequence lacking an unambiguous match to a single V gene segment. In an earlier analysis of around 590 of the donors, a V segment was called functional when productive rearrangements were above 56.7%, and segregating when the standard deviation between donors exceeded 5%. A statistical classification framework was developed to diagnose cytomegalovirus status using the catalog of TCR beta chain sequences. V and J gene assignment, in a later analysis, came from comparing TCR nucleotide sequences with IMGT/GENE-DB human TR gene sequences. Using the TCRdist pipeline, a later analysis assigned CDR3 sequences along with most-parsimonious VDJ recombination scenarios. In a later analysis, each TCR beta chain was defined by its CDR3 amino acid sequence together with its V-gene family, and reads lacking a unique V-gene family were excluded. As a way to deal with suspected cross-contamination and a sequencing artifact, a later analysis dropped more than 500 nucleotide sequences that were highly shared and had low generation probability. In a later analysis, a clonal expansion index for each public chain was calculated from normalized within-repertoire ranks of inferred template counts. In a later analysis, generation probabilities were computed using a VDJ recombination model fitted to out-of-frame rearrangements, and the results were checked against IGoR. In a later analysis, TCR-TCR, TCR-HLA and TCR-CMV co-occurrence was scored with hypergeometric tests, and a repertoire-size bias correction was applied to TCR pairs. To estimate false discovery rates, a later analysis permuted the HLA or CMV assignments 20 times. In a later analysis, co-occurring TCRs were grouped with DBSCAN, and TCRdist sequence similarity was added when clustering was performed within HLA-allele-positive subsets. Co-occurrence clustering excluded repertoires with fewer than 30,000 or more than 120,000 public chains, plus five with anomalous nucleotide sharing. TCRdb provides this immuneACCESS table in a form limited to in-frame rearrangements. Some clones are lacking; in checked studies, under half of them reflect an unresolved V gene, and why the rest are absent is not known. The V and J calls and clone size come from that table; D and trimming were worked out from the DNA. The sample table holds roughly 190,000 clones, of which about 70% were seen once. The ten top clones hold 1.5% to 2% of the sample.

The CDR3 covers 11 residues, taking in both the cysteine and the phenylalanine. The retained sequence is limited to the CDR3, 33 bases, with the frame set at the first base. CDR1 and CDR2 were assigned from the germline V gene (reference sequence) as DFQATT and SNEGSKA. V loses 8 bases, J loses 6 bases, and the germline ends lie 11 bases apart. The cohort was made up of approximately 670 healthy bone marrow donors. At the time of sampling, all cohort members were nominally healthy, though unrecorded immune exposures were likely present. The donor was CMV seronegative and was included in the group of a few hundred seronegative cohort members. A peripheral blood sample was provided by each donor, and peripheral blood mononuclear cells were used for TCR beta sequencing. The Qiagen DNeasy Blood Extraction Kit was used to extract genomic DNA from the blood cell samples. A word on this clone: This clone's antigen is unknown. The input lacks base qualities; no much larger clone sits a single base away.

This TCR came from a woman aged 25 to 39 in good health and CMV-seronegative. The chain was built from TRBV20-1 and TRBJ2-1; the D region possibly corresponds to TRBD2 (5 bases align). Sequencing input: PBMCs. The DNA sequence is given as TGCAGTACTACGGGGATCAATGAGCAGTTCTTC. Translated, it reads CSTTGINEQFF.